The source of this T cell receptor beta chain is a study of blood T cell repertoires in COVID-19. The overall study: Acute-phase and convalescent COVID-19 samples originated in the United States, Italy and Spain. PBMCs, B-cell-depleted T cells, or T cells were the source of the cDNA or gDNA that made up the material.

Losses at the gene ends were 5 bases for V and 3 bases for J; bases not matched to a gene: 10. CDR3 length: 15 residues. Germline CDR1 reads LNHDA; CDR2 reads SQIVND (reference sequence). The table lists this clone with a few counts. In the source study's methods: The assay estimated nucleated cells by amplifying reference gene primers. Sequencing used immunoSEQ multiplex PCR; TCRdb keeps in-frame clones, though not all of them. The V and J calls and the clone size are those of that table, but D and trimming were determined from the DNA. The sample records roughly 50,000 clones, approximately 92% being singletons.

This sequence joins TRBV19 and TRBJ2-7, with TRBD1 identical over 7 bases. The receptor was derived from a man over 45 with active COVID-19. The sequencing sample was made of peripheral blood. The DNA for the CDR3 is TGTGCCAGTAGTCCAGACAGGGATCCCTACTACGAGCAGTACTTC. This gives the protein CASSPDRDPYYEQYF.